This T cell receptor beta chain was captured by sequencing in a study of control samples from healthy donors and cancer patients (dated by TCRdb to 2018 to 2020). Comments on this clone: No antigen is known for it. No base-level quality is on record; no much larger clone is a single base apart.

Library preparation employed the immunoSEQ multiplex PCR assay. TCRdb mirrors the immuneACCESS table, restricted to in-frame sequences. Some clones are absent from its copies; in checked studies, under half trace to an unresolved V gene, and the reason for the others is unknown. The sample data list some 57,000 clones, and 95% of these were observed just once. Less than 2.5% of the sample is held by the ten biggest clonotypes. As encoded in the germline V gene, CDR1 is SGHRS while CDR2 is YFSETQ. The junction shows trimming of 0 bases on V and 5 bases on J, plus 14 bases between the germline ends. The CDR3 runs 15 amino acids, cysteine and phenylalanine included. Kept here is only the CDR3 DNA, which spans 45 bases and is read in frame from base 1.

The chain is encoded by TRBV5-1 joined to TRBJ1-1; TRBD1 is a weak D gene call, 6 bases matching. What was sequenced was blood. The clonotype originates from a man aged 30 to 45 in good health. The CDR3 in this case is CASSLEWGGWTEAFF. The DNA reads as follows: TGCGCCAGCAGCTTGGAATGGGGGGGCTGGACTGAAGCTTTCTTT.